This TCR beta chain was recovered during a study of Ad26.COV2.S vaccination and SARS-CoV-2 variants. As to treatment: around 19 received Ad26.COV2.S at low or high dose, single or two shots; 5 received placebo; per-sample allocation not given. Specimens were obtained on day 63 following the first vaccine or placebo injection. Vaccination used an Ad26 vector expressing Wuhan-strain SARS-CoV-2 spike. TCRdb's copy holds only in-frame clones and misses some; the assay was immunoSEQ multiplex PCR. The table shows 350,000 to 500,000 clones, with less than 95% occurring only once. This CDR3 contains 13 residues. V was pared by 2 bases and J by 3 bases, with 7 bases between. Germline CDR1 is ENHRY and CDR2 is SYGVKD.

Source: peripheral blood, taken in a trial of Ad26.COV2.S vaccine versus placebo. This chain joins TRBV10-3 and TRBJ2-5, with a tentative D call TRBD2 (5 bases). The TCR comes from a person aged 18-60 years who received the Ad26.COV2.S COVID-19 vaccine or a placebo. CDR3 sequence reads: CAISENGKETQYF. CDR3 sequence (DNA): TGTGCCATCAGTGAGAACGGGAAAGAGACCCAGTACTTC.